Following are 8 T cell receptor beta chains from one sample sequenced in a study of a mutant IDH1 vaccine in newly diagnosed glioma. The time point is: week 47, end of study. A 20-mer mutant IDH1 peptide at 300 ug was injected subcutaneously with topical imiquimod. The repertoire was sequenced with immunoSEQ multiplex PCR; TCRdb's copy has only in-frame clones and lacks some. This sample carries 56,000 or so clones, over 70% of them seen once, and the ten largest clones take less than 6.5%. No antigens are known for them. The starting material was PBMCs, obtained from a glioma patient whose treatment included an IDH1 peptide vaccine. These receptors were obtained from a man aged 50 to 60 with glioma.

This clone was counted a single time. The chain joins TRBV18 to TRBJ1-2, with 8 bases lining up with TRBD1. The J segment lost 6 bases and the V segment lost 9 bases, leaving 9 bases of the junction unmatched. Germline V gene data show CDR1 as KGHSH and CDR2 as LQKENI. The length of the CDR3 is 13 residues. The DNA of the CDR3 is TGTGCCAGTTCCGACGGACAGGGTAATGGCTACACCTTC. As protein: CASSDGQGNGYTF.

The chain links TRBV13 to TRBJ2-1, with TRBD1 identical over 8 bases. The V and J ends lost 8 bases and 3 bases, in that order; junction bases with no gene match: 9. Per the germline V gene, CDR1 is PRHDT and CDR2 is FYEKMQ (reference sequence). The CDR3 is made up of 15 amino acids. CDR3 residues: CASSPGQGLYNEQFF. The CDR3, as DNA: TGTGCCAGCTCGCCCGGACAGGGACTCTACAATGAGCAGTTCTTC.

The V gene is TRBV30, the J gene TRBJ1-1; TRBD1 might be the D (6 bases). The CDR3 extends over 15 amino acids. The germline gives CDR1 GTSNPN, CDR2 SVGIG (reference sequence). Trimming took off 3 bases at V and 1 base at J, with 15 bases between the two ends. The CDR3 coding sequence is TGTGCCTGGAGCCTGAAAAGGGGGTCGAACACTGAAGCTTTCTTT. Protein product: CAWSLKRGSNTEAFF.

This rearrangement joins TRBV9 to TRBJ1-1; 9 bases are shared with TRBD1. The CDR3 runs 16 residues. Trimming at V came to 0 bases and at J to 10 bases, leaving 13 bases not matched to a gene. Germline values: CDR1 SGDLS, CDR2 YYNGEE. This chain's CDR3 is CASSVGGVQTGGLAFF. The CDR3 nucleotides are TGTGCCAGCAGCGTAGGGGGGGTTCAGACAGGGGGGTTAGCTTTCTTT.

V is TRBV7-9 and J is TRBJ2-1; TRBD2 might be the D (6 bases). The germline CDR1 and CDR2 sequences are SEHNR and FQNEAQ (reference sequence). This CDR3 region has 13 residues. Deletions cut 6 bases from V and 2 bases from J, with 8 bases between. The CDR3 nucleotides are TGTGCCAGCAGGGAGGGTACCTACAATGAGCAGTTCTTC. Its translation: CASREGTYNEQFF.

The chain joins TRBV4-3 to TRBJ2-1; D may correspond to TRBD1 or TRBD2 (5 bases each). The V end lost 0 bases, the J end lost 7 bases, and 10 bases lay between the germline ends. The CDR3 is 14 amino acids. Germline CDR1 and CDR2: LGHNA and YSLEER. The CDR3 DNA is TGCGCCAGCAGCCAAGATATGGGGGAGAATGAGCAGTTCTTC. As protein: CASSQDMGENEQFF.

In the case of this clone: The sample has other DNA sequences that encode this CDR3 too. The V and J genes are TRBV29-1 and TRBJ1-1; TRBD1 might be the D (5 bases). The CDR3 loop spans 14 amino acids. Germline V lookup: CDR1 SQVTM, CDR2 ANQGSEA. V was clipped by 0 bases and J by 2 bases, with 10 bases between them. DNA for the CDR3: TGCAGCGTTGAAGACGGAGGGGCAAACACTGAAGCTTTCTTT. This encodes CSVEDGGANTEAFF.

This chain joins TRBV9 and TRBJ2-5; D not certain. Between the trimmed V and J ends, which lost 4 bases and 5 bases, there was a span of 12 bases. The germline gives CDR1 SGDLS, CDR2 YYNGEE. The CDR3 covers 13 residues. The CDR3 DNA is TGTGCCAGCAGCCCCATTCCCCATGAGACCCAGTACTTC. Amino acids: CASSPIPHETQYF. Full variable domain (outside the CDR3, taken from reference TRBV9 and TRBJ2-5): DSGVTQTPKHLITATGQRVTLRCSPRSGDLSVYWYQQSLDQGLQFLIQYYNGEERAKGNILERFSAQQFPDLHSELNLSSLELGDSALYFCASSPIPHETQYFGPGTRLLVL.